Given below is one T cell receptor beta chain in context. MiXCR was run by TCRdb on the 5' RACE reads, yielding one entry per CDR3 protein. The data show about 7,800 distinct CDR3 sequences, 6.5% to 9.5% seen once. Time point noted: sample taken at primary tumor resection. The data derive from a study of spatial heterogeneity in lung cancer. The wider study: Sequencing consistently turned up more beta-chain sequences than alpha-chain sequences.

Trimming took 4 bases from V and 11 from J, leaving 11 bases between them. The CDR3 contains 11 residues. Looked up from germline, CDR1 is MNHNY and CDR2 is SVGAGI (reference sequence). The chain employs TRBV6-6 and TRBJ1-1; D ambiguous. The sample was PBMCs, taken at surgery. The receptor's source is a male donor with early-stage non-small cell lung cancer. The CDR3 DNA reads TGTGCCAGCAGTTTTGGGAAATCGGCTTTCTTT. Its protein is CASSFGKSAFF.